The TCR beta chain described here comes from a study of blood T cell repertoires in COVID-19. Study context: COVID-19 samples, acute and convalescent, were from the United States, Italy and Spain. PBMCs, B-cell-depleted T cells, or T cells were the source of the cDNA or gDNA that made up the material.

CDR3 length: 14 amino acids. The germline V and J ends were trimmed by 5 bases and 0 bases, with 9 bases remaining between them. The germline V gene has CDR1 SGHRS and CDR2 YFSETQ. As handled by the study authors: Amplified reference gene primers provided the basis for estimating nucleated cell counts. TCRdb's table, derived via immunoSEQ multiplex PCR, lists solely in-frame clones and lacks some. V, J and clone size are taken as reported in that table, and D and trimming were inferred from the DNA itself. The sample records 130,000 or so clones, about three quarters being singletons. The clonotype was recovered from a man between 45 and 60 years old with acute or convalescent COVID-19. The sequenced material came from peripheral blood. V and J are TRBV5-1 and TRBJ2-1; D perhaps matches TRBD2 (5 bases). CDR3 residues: CASRDSSSYNEQFF. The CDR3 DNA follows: TGCGCCAGCAGGGACTCAAGCTCCTACAATGAGCAGTTCTTC.